This T cell receptor (beta chain) comes out of a study of blood T cells in healthy people across ages. Overall study findings and caveats: Naive CD4+ cells and diversity were both higher in long-lived donors than in aged donors. In these data, TCR beta diversity tracked strongly with naive T cell percentage. The CMV status of each donor remained undetermined, and this could have confounded shifts in expanded clonotypes.

The use of a sample-barcoded 5' primer and a J-beta primer mix characterized a second PCR of about 6 to 12 cycles. Individual samples furnished no less than 2.5 million CDR3-containing paired-end reads apiece. MiXCR, run by TCRdb on the 5' RACE reads, gives a single entry per CDR3 protein. The data contain about 670,000 distinct CDR3 sequences, about 50% of them seen just once; the ten biggest clones take up 13%. Germline assignment: CDR1 SGHRS and CDR2 YFSETQ. CDR3 length: 15 residues. This clonotype was observed many times. Antigen: not known. One end of the junction varies from germline; a read error may be responsible.

The chain carries TRBV5-1 and TRBJ2-6; D possibly corresponds to TRBD2 (6 bases). Sequenced: blood. The clonotype originates from a woman of 80 years or more in good health. CDR3 in amino acids: CASSLGGGGANVLTF. CDR3 in DNA: TGTGCCAGCAGTTTGGGGGGTGGAGGGGCCAACGTCCTGACTTTC.